Below, one T cell receptor (beta chain) is given with its context. What it recognizes is unknown. This sample is part of a study of shared clonotypes between healthy human individuals. Study-level findings and limits: Relative to memory subsets, naive subsets generally showed larger estimated richness.

Naive CD8 cells were CD45RO-negative, positively selected for CCR7, excluding terminally differentiated effector memory CD45RA+ cells. Looked up from germline, CDR1 is SEHNR and CDR2 is FQNEAQ (reference sequence). V lost 5 bases and J 2 bases, leaving 21 bases between the germline ends. The CDR3 is 17 residues long. TCRdb keeps only in-frame clones here, not all; method: immunoSEQ multiplex PCR. The profile covers about 870,000 clones, with 90% to 95% appearing a single time and more than 20% taken by the ten largest. The sequence derives from a man younger than 45 in good health. Sequencing used naive CD8+ T cells sorted from blood. The chain is built from TRBV7-9 and TRBJ2-5, with D perhaps matching TRBD1 (6 bases). This CDR3 is CASSPPGLRQVQETQYF. DNA of the CDR3: TGTGCCAGCAGCCCACCGGGTCTACGACAGGTTCAAGAGACCCAGTACTTC. The complete variable domain, with remaining parts taken from reference TRBV7-9 and TRBJ2-5, reads DTGVSQNPRHKITKRGQNVTFRCDPISEHNRLYWYRQTLGQGPEFLTYFQNEAQLEKSRLLSDRFSAERPKGSFSTLEIQRTEQGDSAMYLCASSPPGLRQVQETQYFGPGTRLLVL.